This T cell receptor beta chain originates from a study of T cell responses to AZD1222 COVID-19 vaccine. As regards this clone: The antigen is undetermined.

Using immunoSEQ multiplex PCR, the repertoire was profiled, and TCRdb retains in-frame clones only, with some absent. The sample shows 150,000 to 200,000 clones, roughly 89% of them seen only once. Study-wide results and caveats: Vaccine-related CD4 TCRs covered spike, predominating at 160-218 and 743-854.

Germline V CDR1 and CDR2: SGHRS, YFSETQ. The V end lost 4 bases, the J end lost 2 bases, and 12 bases lay between the germline ends. This CDR3 has 14 residues. The sequence was obtained from an adult in good health. Sequenced material: peripheral blood, taken on day 0 of AZD1222 vaccination. The rearrangement uses TRBV5-1 and TRBJ2-5; D is uncertain. CDR3 in amino acids: CASSPSVGQETQYF. The CDR3 region has the DNA TGCGCCAGCAGCCCTTCGGTCGGTCAAGAGACCCAGTACTTC.